This entry is about one T cell receptor beta chain. No cognate antigen has been identified for it. No base quality information exists; no much larger clone differs at one position. Each collaborating institution followed its own protocols to collect whole blood in K2EDTA tubes. Collaborator samples were shipped for TCRbeta analysis as frozen whole blood, isolated PBMCs, or DNA extracted from either sample type. Looking up the germline V gene (reference sequence) yields CDR1 MNHEY and CDR2 SMNVEV. Spanning cysteine to phenylalanine, the CDR3 consists of 15 amino acids. This entry keeps only the CDR3 DNA: 45 bases, framed from base 1. V loses 2 bases, J loses 2 bases, and the germline ends lie 13 bases apart. These data belong to a study of blood T cell repertoires in COVID-19 (dated by TCRdb to 2018 to 2021). Regarding the research as a whole: Samples covering the acute and convalescent phases of COVID-19 were provided by collaborators in the United States, Italy and Spain. The prospective study material was composed of cDNA or gDNA derived from T cells, B-cell-depleted T cells, or PBMCs. Subjects who had been exposed to COVID-19, were actively infected with it, or had recovered from it provided the deeply sampled blood TCRbeta repertoires that made up the dataset. The repertoires were released in a freely available public database intended as a resource for research on the immune response to SARS-CoV-2. Samples were obtained from the ongoing ImmuneRACE study (first 160 participants) and from roughly 1,300 subjects provided by 6 global collaborators. The sample metadata nearly always contained a de-identified subject ID, COVID-19 status, age in years and sex. Where HLA class I and class II types were available, the types were taken from metadata supplied by the sample provider, not from assay-based typing.

What the study reported, not specific to this receptor: The quantity of clinical and demographic metadata differed by source and by participant and was supplied without curation.

TCRbeta CDR3 regions were amplified from genomic DNA using the immunoSEQ Assay, a bias-controlled multiplex PCR. The published analysis was carried out like this. The number of nucleated cells in each sample was estimated by amplification of reference gene primers within the assay. To quantify the absolute abundance of each unique TCRbeta CDR3 rearrangement, sequence reads were collapsed and filtered. Productive Simpson clonality was computed per sample as the square root of Simpson's diversity index over productive rearrangements. Imported from immuneACCESS, the table was reduced by TCRdb to in-frame sequences with V and J called. These copies leave out some clones; in studies compared against another copy, an unresolved V gene accounts for under half, and the cause of the remainder is not known. Clone size and the V and J calls come from that table; the DNA yielded D and trimming. Counted in this sample were just over 150,000 clones; under 90% of them appeared once. The ten largest clones capture under 0.75% of the sample.

The chain uses TRBV27 and TRBJ2-7; TRBD2 is possibly the D segment (6 matching bases). The sample consisted of peripheral blood. This sequence was found in a man aged 55 to 69 with acute or convalescent COVID-19. The CDR3 protein sequence reads: CASSLVGTGTYEQYF. The nucleotide sequence is TGTGCCAGCAGTTTAGTGGGGACTGGAACCTACGAGCAGTACTTC.